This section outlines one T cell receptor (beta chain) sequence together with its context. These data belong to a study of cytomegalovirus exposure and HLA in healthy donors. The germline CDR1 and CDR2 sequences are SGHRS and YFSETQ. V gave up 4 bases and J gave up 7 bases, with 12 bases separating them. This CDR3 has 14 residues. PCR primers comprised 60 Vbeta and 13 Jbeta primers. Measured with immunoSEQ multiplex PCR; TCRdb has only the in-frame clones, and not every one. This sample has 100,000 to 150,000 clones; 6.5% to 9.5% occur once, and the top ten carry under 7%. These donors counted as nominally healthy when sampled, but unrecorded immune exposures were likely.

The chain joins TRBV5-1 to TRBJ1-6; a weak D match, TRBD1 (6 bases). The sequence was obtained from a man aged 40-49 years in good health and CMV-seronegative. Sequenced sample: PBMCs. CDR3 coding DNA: TGCGCCAGCAGCCGTGACAGGCTGAATTCACCCCTCCACTTT. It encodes CASSRDRLNSPLHF.